This record looks at one TCR beta chain sequence and its context. Its antigen is unidentified. V lost 4 bases to trimming and J lost 2 bases; unmatched junction nucleotides: 7. Germline assignment: CDR1 LNHDA and CDR2 SQIVND (reference sequence). This CDR3 spans 15 amino acids. This record comes from a study of beta chain features in type 1 diabetes. Based on CD45RO/CCR7/CD25/CD127/CD95/CD27, CD4+ regulatory, stem cell-like memory, naive and central memory cells were sorted. The whole isolated RNA underwent reverse transcription, so sequencing captured expressed TCRB transcripts. Deep immunoSEQ sequencing covered naive, central memory and regulatory T cell samples. Profiling relied on immunoSEQ multiplex PCR, and the TCRdb table lists in-frame clones only, not all of them. This table has about 360,000 clones, roughly 12% appearing once. Overall study results and limits: VDJ junctions in type 1 diabetes patients carried more deletions and fewer insertions.

This sequence joins TRBV19 and TRBJ2-5; 7 positions match TRBD2. This clonotype was obtained from a man in his late teens or twenties in good health. Sequences were obtained from naive CD4+ T cells from blood. CDR3 loop: CASSRPAGEQETQYF. In nucleotides, the CDR3 is TGTGCCAGTAGTAGGCCGGCGGGGGAGCAAGAGACCCAGTACTTC. Full variable domain (remainder filled in from reference TRBV19 and TRBJ2-5): DGGITQSPKYLFRKEGQNVTLSCEQNLNHDAMYWYRQDPGQGLRLIYYSQIVNDFQKGDIAEGYSVSREKKESFPLTVTSAQKNPTAFYLCASSRPAGEQETQYFGPGTRLLVL.